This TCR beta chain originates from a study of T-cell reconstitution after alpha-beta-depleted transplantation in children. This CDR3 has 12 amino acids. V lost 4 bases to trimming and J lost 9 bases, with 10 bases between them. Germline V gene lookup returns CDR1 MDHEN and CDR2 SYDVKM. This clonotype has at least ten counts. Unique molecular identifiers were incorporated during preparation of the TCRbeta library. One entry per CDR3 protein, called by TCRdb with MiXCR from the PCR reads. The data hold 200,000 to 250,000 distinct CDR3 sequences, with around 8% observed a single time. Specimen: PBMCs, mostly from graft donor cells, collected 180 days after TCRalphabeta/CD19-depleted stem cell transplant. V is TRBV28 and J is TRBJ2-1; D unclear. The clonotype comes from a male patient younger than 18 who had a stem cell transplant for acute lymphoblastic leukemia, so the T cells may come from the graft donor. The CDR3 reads CASSSRLGEQFF. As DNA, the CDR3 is TGTGCCAGCAGTTCCCGACTTGGTGAGCAGTTCTTC.